Following are 10 T cell receptor beta chains from one sample sequenced in a study of tumor-infiltrating lymphocytes in glioblastoma multiforme. TCR beta libraries were built from RNA through three nested multiplex PCR rounds using modified ARM-PCR. TCRdb analysed the multiplex PCR reads with MiXCR anew, one entry per CDR3 protein. The sample records approximately 30,000 distinct CDR3 sequences, roughly two thirds being singletons. The sample was brain tumor tissue. Receptors were obtained from a male donor with glioblastoma.

The gene calls are TRBV11-1 and TRBJ2-1; 8 positions match TRBD2. Germline-derived CDR1 and CDR2 are SGHAT and FQDESV (reference sequence). The CDR3 covers 17 residues. Trimming cost V 1 base and J 1 base; bases outside gene matches: 6. For the CDR3, the DNA is TGTGCCAGCAGCTTAGAGGTAGCGGGACGATCCTACAATGAGCAGTTCTTC. This codes for CASSLEVAGRSYNEQFF. Using reference TRBV11-1 and TRBJ2-1 for the parts outside the CDR3, the full variable domain is EAEVAQSPRYKITEKSQAVAFWCDPISGHATLYWYRQILGQGPELLVQFQDESVVDDSQLPKDRFSAERLKGVDSTLKIQPAELGDSAMYLCASSLEVAGRSYNEQFFGPGTRLTVL.

This clonotype was recorded at least ten times. The rearrangement uses TRBV20-1 and TRBJ2-7; TRBD2 might be the D (7 bases). This CDR3 has 15 residues. Trimming took off 1 base at V and 4 bases at J, with 17 bases between the two ends. Per the germline V gene, CDR1 is DFQATT and CDR2 is SNEGSKA (reference sequence). CDR3 loop: CSARGINREGYEQYF. The CDR3 bases are TGCAGTGCTAGAGGTATCAACAGGGAGGGATACGAGCAGTACTTC.

Of note for this clonotype: This may arise from a read error, as a much more abundant clone is one base away. CDR3 residues: CANTTGGVYEQYF. In DNA form, the CDR3 reads TGTGCCAACACGACGGGAGGGGTCTACGAGCAGTACTTC. This rearrangement joins TRBV28 to TRBJ2-7, with 8 nucleotides matching TRBD2. Trimming took 10 bases from V and 3 from J; bases not matched to a gene: 8. The CDR3 runs 13 residues. Looked up from germline, CDR1 is MDHEN and CDR2 is SYDVKM.

Worth noting for this clonotype: It may be a read error: a sequence one base away is much more abundant. The CDR3 end shows no conserved phenylalanine or tryptophan, and so a read error is likely. The chain employs TRBV6-5 and TRBJ1-6; possible D gene TRBD1, 6 bases. Germline loops: CDR1 MNHEY, CDR2 SVGAGI. The CDR3 has 15 amino acids. V lost 6 bases to trimming and J lost 3 bases, with 12 bases between them. CDR3 DNA sequence: TGTGCCAGCAGCCGGGACACAAGCTATAATTCACCCCTCCACCTT. This codes for CASSRDTSYNSPLHL.

Many counts were recorded for this clonotype. The chain uses TRBV20-1 and TRBJ2-7, with TRBD1 matching 8 bases. Germline V CDR1 and CDR2: DFQATT, SNEGSKA (reference sequence). The CDR3 sequence is 15 residues long. V trimming: 0 bases; J trimming: 7 bases; junction bases outside the gene matches: 11. The CDR3 coding sequence is TGCAGTGCTAGAGATCCCAGGGGGCCGTCGGGGGAGCAGTACTTC. Translated: CSARDPRGPSGEQYF.

This clonotype was recorded many times. This rearrangement joins TRBV30 to TRBJ1-5; 9 bases fit TRBD1. CDR3 length equals 15 residues. The junction had 8 bases not matched to a gene; V was cut back by 2 bases and J by 6 bases. Germline CDR1 GTSNPN, CDR2 SVGIG (reference sequence). The CDR3 DNA reads TGTGCCTGGAGTTTCCGGGACAGGGTGGTTCAGCCCCAGCATTTT. It yields the protein CAWSFRDRVVQPQHF. Together with reference TRBV30 and TRBJ1-5, the CDR3 gives the full variable domain: SQTIHQWPATLVQPVGSPLSLECTVEGTSNPNLYWYRQAAGRGLQLLFYSVGIGQISSEVPQNLSASRPQDRQFILSSKKLLLSDSGFYLCAWSFRDRVVQPQHFGDGTRLSIL.

In DNA, the CDR3 is TGTGCCAGCTCACCAATAGGGACTAGCGGAGACACCGGGGAGCTGTTTTTT. Residues: CASSPIGTSGDTGELFF. The chain employs TRBV18 and TRBJ2-2; 11 nucleotides agree with TRBD2. With V trimmed by 2 bases and J by 3 bases, 5 bases remained unmatched. The germline V gene has CDR1 KGHSH and CDR2 LQKENI. This CDR3 comprises 17 residues.

V gene TRBV6-5 combines with J gene TRBJ2-6; 7 bases line up with TRBD1. Looked up from germline, CDR1 is MNHEY and CDR2 is SVGAGI. The CDR3 is made up of 17 amino acids. Trimming removed 6 bases from V and 2 bases from J; junction bases left unmatched: 10. This CDR3 is CASRLGDSYAGANVLTF. The CDR3 region has the DNA TGTGCCAGCAGACTCGGGGACAGTTATGCTGGGGCCAACGTCCTGACTTTC.

This clonotype came up a few times. Just one base apart from a much larger clone, this may be a read error. V is TRBV7-8 and J is TRBJ1-1, with D hard to call. The germline CDR1 and CDR2 sequences are SGHVS and FQNEAQ. CDR3 length: 15 amino acids. DNA for the CDR3: TGTGTCAGCAGCTTAAGTTCATTGCTCGAGACTGAAGCTTTCTTT. This gives the protein CVSSLSSLLETEAFF. The full variable domain, in which reference TRBV7-8 and TRBJ1-1 provide the parts outside the CDR3, is GAGVSQSPRYKVAKRGQDVALRCDPISGHVSLFWYQQALGQGPEFLTYFQNEAQLDKSGLPSDRFFAERPEGSVSTLKIQRTQQEDSAVYLCVSSLSSLLETEAFFGQGTRLTVV.

Note on this clonotype: Without the conserved terminal phenylalanine or tryptophan, this CDR3 likely stems from a read error. The chain carries TRBV7-9 and TRBJ2-7, with 7 bases aligning to TRBD1. This CDR3 is built from 14 residues. CDR1 and CDR2 (germline): SEHNR, FQNEAQ (reference sequence). DNA of the CDR3: TGCGCCAGCAGCTTTCCGGGACAGTCCTACGAGCAGTACCTC. As protein: CASSFPGQSYEQYL.